This entry features one TCR beta chain sequence. Repertoires were generated with immunoSEQ multiplex PCR, while TCRdb's copy carries only in-frame clones and drops some. The sample includes roughly 91,000 clones, roughly four fifths of them seen just once. Germline CDR1 KGHSH, CDR2 LQKENI. This CDR3 comprises 13 residues. The V end was cut by 0 bases, the J end by 5 bases, with 8 bases between. This record comes from a study of blood T cell repertoires in COVID-19. Study in general: The United States, Italy and Spain supplied acute and convalescent COVID-19 samples. T cells, B-cell-depleted T cells, or PBMCs provided the cDNA or gDNA that served as material.

The chain is built from TRBV18 and TRBJ2-7; possibly TRBD2 for D (5 bases). Sequencing was performed on peripheral blood. This TCR was recovered from a woman older than 75 with acute or convalescent COVID-19. CDR3 in DNA: TGTGCCAGCTCACCACCGGCTAGCAACGAGCAGTACTTC. Protein sequence: CASSPPASNEQYF. The full variable domain, in which reference TRBV18 and TRBJ2-7 provide the parts outside the CDR3, is NAGVMQNPRHLVRRRGQEARLRCSPMKGHSHVYWYRQLPEEGLKFMVYLQKENIIDESGMPKERFSAEFPKEGPSILRIQQVVRGDSAAYFCASSPPASNEQYFGPGTRLTVT.